These T cell receptor beta chains were read from a single sample in a study of blood T cell repertoires in COVID-19. Sequenced by immunoSEQ multiplex PCR; TCRdb stores in-frame clones only, minus some. The table has approximately 250,000 clones, around 84% seen once. Material: peripheral blood. The receptors derive from a woman in her forties who had recovered from COVID-19. CDR3s include the opening cysteine and the closing phenylalanine or tryptophan. Each record gives: J gene, V gene, clone size, D gene, CDR3 protein, CDR3 DNA. D genes are given only for firm matches. A row's size may be missing; if present it is once, few, many or a size class.

TRBJ1-1 TRBV30 - - CAWSSGYDLTEAFF TGTGCCTGGAGCTCCGGTTATGATTTAACTGAAGCTTTCTTT
TRBJ2-1 TRBV28 - - CASQLPGNEQFF TGTGCCAGCCAACTACCCGGCAATGAGCAGTTCTTC
TRBJ1-2 TRBV6-5 - - CASSYSPRRGYGYTF TGTGCCAGCAGTTACTCCCCAAGAAGGGGCTATGGCTACACCTTC
TRBJ2-1 TRBV28 - TRBD2 CASSSPGGEQFF TGTGCCAGCAGTTCCCCGGGAGGTGAGCAGTTCTTC
TRBJ2-3 TRBV28 - TRBD2 CASSFLAGSDTQYF TGTGCCAGCAGTTTTCTAGCGGGGTCAGATACGCAGTATTTT
TRBJ2-5 TRBV27 - TRBD2 CASSLLAGEGTQYF TGTGCCAGCAGTTTACTAGCGGGTGAGGGGACCCAGTACTTC
TRBJ1-2 TRBV12-3/TRBV12-4 - - CASSRGPGYTF TGTGCCAGCAGTCGAGGCCCTGGCTACACCTTC
TRBJ2-3 TRBV9 - TRBD2 CASSPEFSGGTDTQYF TGTGCCAGCAGCCCGGAATTTAGCGGGGGTACAGATACGCAGTATTTT
TRBJ1-5 TRBV28 few - CAATGGLNQPQHF TGTGCCGCAACGGGAGGCCTTAATCAGCCCCAGCATTTT
TRBJ2-2 TRBV3-1/TRBV3-2 - - CASSQKGGDTGELFF TGTGCCAGCAGCCAGAAAGGGGGTGACACCGGGGAGCTGTTTTTT
TRBJ2-5 TRBV3-1/TRBV3-2 - - CASSRGPGETQYF TGTGCCAGCAGCCGGGGGCCTGGGGAGACCCAGTACTTC
TRBJ2-5 TRBV13 - - CASSLRRQNVETQYF TGTGCCAGCAGCTTACGAAGACAGAACGTAGAGACCCAGTACTTC
TRBJ2-1 TRBV12-2 - - CASRSSGGAVPYNEQFF TGTGCAAGTCGCTCTAGCGGGGGGGCAGTCCCCTACAATGAGCAGTTCTTC
TRBJ1-1 TRBV27 - - CATMTGRNTEAFF TGTGCCACCATGACAGGTCGGAACACTGAAGCTTTCTTT
TRBJ1-3 TRBV7-2 - TRBD1 CASSSLPTGSGNTIYF TGTGCCAGCAGCTCTCTTCCGACAGGGTCCGGAAACACCATATATTTT
TRBJ2-7 TRBV11-3 - - CASSLVAIGEQYF TGTGCCAGCAGCTTAGTAGCCATCGGGGAGCAGTACTTC
TRBJ2-1 TRBV15 - TRBD2 CATSREGLRYNEQFF TGTGCCACCAGCAGAGAGGGACTAAGATACAATGAGCAGTTCTTC
TRBJ2-3 TRBV29-1 - TRBD2 CSLNPGGDTQYF TGCAGCCTCAACCCGGGGGGAGATACGCAGTATTTT
TRBJ2-5 TRBV5-8 - - CASTPGARETQYF TGTGCCAGCACGCCTGGGGCACGAGAGACCCAGTACTTC
TRBJ2-2 TRBV5-4 few TRBD1 CASRPGTANTGELFF TGTGCCAGCAGACCCGGGACAGCGAACACCGGGGAGCTGTTTTTT
TRBJ2-5 TRBV5-6 - - CASSDTAVMNSQETQYF TGTGCCAGCAGCGACACAGCTGTAATGAACAGTCAAGAGACCCAGTACTTC
TRBJ2-7 TRBV28 - - CASSVTPLVYEQYF TGTGCCAGCAGTGTCACTCCCCTAGTTTACGAGCAGTACTTC